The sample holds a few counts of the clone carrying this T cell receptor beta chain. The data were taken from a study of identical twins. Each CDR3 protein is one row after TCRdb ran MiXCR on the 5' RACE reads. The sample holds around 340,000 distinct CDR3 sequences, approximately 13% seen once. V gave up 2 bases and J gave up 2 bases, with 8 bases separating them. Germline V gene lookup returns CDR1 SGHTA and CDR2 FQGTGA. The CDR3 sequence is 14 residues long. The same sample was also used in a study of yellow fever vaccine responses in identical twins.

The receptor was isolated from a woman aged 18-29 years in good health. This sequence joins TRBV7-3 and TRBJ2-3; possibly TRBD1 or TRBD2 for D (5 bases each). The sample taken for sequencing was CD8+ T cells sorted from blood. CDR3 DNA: TGTGCCAGCAGCTTAGACGGGGCCACAGATACGCAGTATTTT. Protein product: CASSLDGATDTQYF.